This TCR beta chain was captured by sequencing in a study of blood T cell repertoires in COVID-19. Across the study: Acute and convalescent COVID-19 samples came from the United States, Italy and Spain. Sources were T cells, B-cell-depleted T cells, or PBMCs; the material itself was cDNA or gDNA.

Original handling: Researchers report that nucleated cell counts were estimated from reference gene primer amplification. Sequencing used immunoSEQ multiplex PCR; TCRdb keeps in-frame clones, though not all of them. V, J and clone size were drawn from that table, and D and trimming were deduced from the DNA. The sample lists 650,000 to 800,000 clones; approximately 90% were seen once. Germline CDR1 is MDHEN and CDR2 is SYDVKM. Trimming cost V 10 bases and J 2 bases; bases outside gene matches: 11. This CDR3 has 15 amino acids. Sequenced input: peripheral blood. The receptor's source is a woman in her late teens or twenties with acute or convalescent COVID-19. The gene calls are TRBV28 and TRBJ1-3; the match to TRBD1 covers 7 bases. The CDR3 spells CATIQGGVAGNTIYF. The CDR3 DNA is TGTGCCACAATCCAGGGGGGAGTTGCTGGAAACACCATATATTTT.